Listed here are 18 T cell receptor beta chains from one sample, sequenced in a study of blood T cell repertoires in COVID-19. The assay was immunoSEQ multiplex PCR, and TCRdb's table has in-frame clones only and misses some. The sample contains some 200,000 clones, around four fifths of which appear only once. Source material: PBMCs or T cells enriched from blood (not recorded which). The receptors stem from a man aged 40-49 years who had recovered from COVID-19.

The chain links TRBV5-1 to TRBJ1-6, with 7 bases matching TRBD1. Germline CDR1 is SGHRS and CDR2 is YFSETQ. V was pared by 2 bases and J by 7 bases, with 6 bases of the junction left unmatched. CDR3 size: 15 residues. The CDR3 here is CASSFTGTANSPLHF. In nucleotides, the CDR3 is TGCGCCAGCAGCTTTACCGGGACAGCAAATTCACCCCTCCACTTT.

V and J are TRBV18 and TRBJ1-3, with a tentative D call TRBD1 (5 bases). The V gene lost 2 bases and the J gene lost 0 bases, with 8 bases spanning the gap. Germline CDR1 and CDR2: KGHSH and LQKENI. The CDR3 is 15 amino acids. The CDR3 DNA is TGTGCCAGCTCACCAGGGGCCGGCTCTGGAAACACCATATATTTT. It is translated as CASSPGAGSGNTIYF.

The CDR3 protein is CAGGGPAYGYTF. The CDR3 DNA reads TGTGCCGGGGGAGGACCAGCTTATGGCTACACCTTC. The V gene is TRBV2, the J gene TRBJ1-2; tentative D call: TRBD1 (5 bases). The CDR3 runs 12 residues. Between the trimmed V and J ends, which lost 11 bases and 5 bases, there was a span of 15 bases. The germline V gene has CDR1 SNHLY and CDR2 FYNNEI.

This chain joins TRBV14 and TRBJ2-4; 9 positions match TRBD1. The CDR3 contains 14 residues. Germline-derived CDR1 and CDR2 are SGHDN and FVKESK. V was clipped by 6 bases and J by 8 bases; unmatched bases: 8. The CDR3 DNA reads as TGTGCCAGCAGTCAACAGGGGGCTATGGACATTCAGTACTTC. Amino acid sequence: CASSQQGAMDIQYF.

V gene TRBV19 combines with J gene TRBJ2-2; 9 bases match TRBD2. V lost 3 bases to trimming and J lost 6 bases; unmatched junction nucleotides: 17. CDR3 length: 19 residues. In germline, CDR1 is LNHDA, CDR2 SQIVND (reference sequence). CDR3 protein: CASSITRRGGRGVPGELFF. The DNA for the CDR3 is TGTGCCAGTAGTATTACCCGGCGGGGGGGACGGGGGGTACCCGGGGAGCTGTTTTTT.

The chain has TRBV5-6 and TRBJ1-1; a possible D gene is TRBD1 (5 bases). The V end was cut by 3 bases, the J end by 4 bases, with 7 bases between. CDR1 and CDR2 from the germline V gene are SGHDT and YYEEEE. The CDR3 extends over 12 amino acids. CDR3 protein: CASSSQGTEAFF. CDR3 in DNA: TGTGCCAGCAGCTCTCAGGGCACTGAAGCTTTCTTT.

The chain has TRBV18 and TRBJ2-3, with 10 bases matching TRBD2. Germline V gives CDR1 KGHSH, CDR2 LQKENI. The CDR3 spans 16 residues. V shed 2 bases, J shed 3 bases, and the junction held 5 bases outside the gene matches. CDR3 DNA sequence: TGTGCCAGCTCACCATCACTAGCGGGGAGGACAGATACGCAGTATTTT. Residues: CASSPSLAGRTDTQYF.

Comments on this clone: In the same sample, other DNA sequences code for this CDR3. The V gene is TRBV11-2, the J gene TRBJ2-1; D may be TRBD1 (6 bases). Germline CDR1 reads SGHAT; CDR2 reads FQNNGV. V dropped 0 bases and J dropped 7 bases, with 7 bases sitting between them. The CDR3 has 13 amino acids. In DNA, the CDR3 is TGTGCCAGCAGCTTAGATAGGGGGAATGAGCAGTTCTTC. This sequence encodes CASSLDRGNEQFF. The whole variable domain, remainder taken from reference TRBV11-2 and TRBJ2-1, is EAGVAQSPRYKIIEKRQSVAFWCNPISGHATLYWYQQILGQGPKLLIQFQNNGVVDDSQLPKDRFSAERLKGVDSTLKIQPAKLEDSAVYLCASSLDRGNEQFFGPGTRLTVL.

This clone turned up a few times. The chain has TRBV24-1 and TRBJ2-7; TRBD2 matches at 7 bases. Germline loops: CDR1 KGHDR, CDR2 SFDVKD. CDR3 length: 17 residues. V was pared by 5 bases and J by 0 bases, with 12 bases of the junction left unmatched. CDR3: CATSGEGFGIYSYEQYF. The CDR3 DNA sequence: TGTGCCACCAGTGGGGAGGGCTTCGGCATTTACTCCTACGAGCAGTACTTC.

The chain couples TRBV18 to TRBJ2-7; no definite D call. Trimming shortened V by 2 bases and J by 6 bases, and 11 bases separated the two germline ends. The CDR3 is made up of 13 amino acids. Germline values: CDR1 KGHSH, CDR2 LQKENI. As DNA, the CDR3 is TGTGCCAGCTCACCAGATTGGGCCAGCGAGCAGTACGTC. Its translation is CASSPDWASEQYV.

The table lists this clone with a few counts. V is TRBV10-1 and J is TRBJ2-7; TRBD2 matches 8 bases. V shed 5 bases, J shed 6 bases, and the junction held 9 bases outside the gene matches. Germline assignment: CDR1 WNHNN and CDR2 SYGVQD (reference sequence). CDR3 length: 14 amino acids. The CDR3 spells CASSKSGSGLEQYF. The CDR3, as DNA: TGCGCCAGCAGTAAAAGCGGGAGCGGACTCGAGCAGTACTTC.

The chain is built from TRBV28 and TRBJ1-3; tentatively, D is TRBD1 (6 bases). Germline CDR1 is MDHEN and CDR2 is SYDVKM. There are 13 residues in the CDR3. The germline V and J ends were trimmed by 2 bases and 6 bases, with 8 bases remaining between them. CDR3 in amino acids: CASSLGQPNTIYF. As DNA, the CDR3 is TGTGCCAGCAGTTTAGGACAGCCAAACACCATATATTTT.

The CDR3 here is CASSFMGQGDTEAFF. The CDR3 DNA follows: TGTGCCAGCAGCTTTATGGGACAGGGGGACACTGAAGCTTTCTTT. The chain combines TRBV7-8 with TRBJ1-1; the match to TRBD1 covers 11 bases. Germline lookup yields CDR1 SGHVS and CDR2 FQNEAQ. The CDR3 consists of 15 residues. V lost 3 bases, J lost 3 bases, and 3 bases stayed unmatched. Combining the CDR3 with reference TRBV7-8 and TRBJ1-1 gives the whole variable domain GAGVSQSPRYKVAKRGQDVALRCDPISGHVSLFWYQQALGQGPEFLTYFQNEAQLDKSGLPSDRFFAERPEGSVSTLKIQRTQQEDSAVYLCASSFMGQGDTEAFFGQGTRLTVV.

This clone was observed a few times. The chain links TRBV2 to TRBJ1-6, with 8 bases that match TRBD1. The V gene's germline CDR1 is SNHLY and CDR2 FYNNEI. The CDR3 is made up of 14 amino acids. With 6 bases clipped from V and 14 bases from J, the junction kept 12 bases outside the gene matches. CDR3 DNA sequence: TGTGCCAGCAGCGGCCAAGGACAGGGTTTAACCCTCCACTTT. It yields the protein CASSGQGQGLTLHF.

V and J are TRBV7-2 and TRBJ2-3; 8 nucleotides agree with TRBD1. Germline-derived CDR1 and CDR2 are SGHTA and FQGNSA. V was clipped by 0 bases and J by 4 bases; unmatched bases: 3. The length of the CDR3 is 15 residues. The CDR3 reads CASSLAGQGSDTQYF. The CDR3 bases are TGTGCCAGCAGCTTAGCCGGACAGGGTTCAGATACGCAGTATTTT. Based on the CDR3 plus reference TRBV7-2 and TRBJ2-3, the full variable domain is GAGVSQSPSNKVTEKGKDVELRCDPISGHTALYWYRQSLGQGLEFLIYFQGNSAPDKSGLPSDRFSAERTGGSVSTLTIQRTQQEDSAVYLCASSLAGQGSDTQYFGPGTRLTVL.

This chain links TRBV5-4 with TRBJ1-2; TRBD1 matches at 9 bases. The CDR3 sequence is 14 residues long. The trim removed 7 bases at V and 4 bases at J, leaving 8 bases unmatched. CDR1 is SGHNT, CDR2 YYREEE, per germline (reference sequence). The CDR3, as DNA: TGTGCCAGCGGTCTTTTGGGACAGGGCTATGGCTACACCTTC. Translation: CASGLLGQGYGYTF.

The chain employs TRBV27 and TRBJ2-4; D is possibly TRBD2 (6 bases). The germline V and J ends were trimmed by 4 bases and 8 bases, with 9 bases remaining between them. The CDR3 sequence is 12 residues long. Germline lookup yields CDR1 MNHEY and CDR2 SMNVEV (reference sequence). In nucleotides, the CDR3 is TGTGCCAGCAGTTCCGGCGGGGACATTCAGTACTTC. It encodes CASSSGGDIQYF.

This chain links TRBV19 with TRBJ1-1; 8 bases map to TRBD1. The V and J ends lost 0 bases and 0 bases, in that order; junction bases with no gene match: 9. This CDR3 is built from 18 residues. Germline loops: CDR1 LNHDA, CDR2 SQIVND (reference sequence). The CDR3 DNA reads TGTGCCAGTAGTATAGATCTGGAGGACAGGGCCATGAACACTGAAGCTTTCTTT. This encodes CASSIDLEDRAMNTEAFF.